This TCR beta chain was retrieved from a study of blood T cell repertoires in COVID-19. For the study at large: Both acute and convalescent COVID-19 samples were obtained from the United States, Italy and Spain. T cells, B-cell-depleted T cells, or PBMCs provided the cDNA or gDNA that served as material.

Original analysis: Amplification of reference gene primers provided the estimated nucleated cell counts. The assay was immunoSEQ multiplex PCR, and TCRdb's table has in-frame clones only and misses some. V and J calls and clone size come straight from that table; D and trimming were deduced from the DNA. The sample shows roughly 320,000 clones, 70% to 90% of them seen only once. Sequencing input: peripheral blood. The TCR sequence derives from a man aged 65-85 years with acute or convalescent COVID-19.

CDR3 sequence (DNA): TGTGCCAGCAGCCGAATGGGGGCAGAACAGCCCCAGCATTTT. It encodes CASSRMGAEQPQHF. The genes are TRBV5-4 and TRBJ1-5; possible D gene TRBD1, 6 bases. The CDR3 contains 14 residues. Germline V gene lookup returns CDR1 SGHNT and CDR2 YYREEE (reference sequence). With 4 bases removed from V and 7 bases from J, the gap between germline ends came to 15 bases.